These 7 T cell receptor beta chains were sequenced from one sample in a study of T cells after yellow fever vaccination. TCRdb reanalysed the 5' RACE reads using MiXCR and keeps one entry per CDR3 protein. This table has hundreds of thousands of distinct CDR3 sequences, 8% to 9.5% appearing once. Sequenced here: PBMCs, sampled roughly 47 days after the first yellow fever vaccination. Receptors originate from a man aged 18 to 30 who received the YFV17D yellow fever vaccine.

This clonotype occurred many times. The V gene is TRBV4-3, the J gene TRBJ1-2; D is uncertain. Trimming pared 3 bases from V and 2 bases from J, leaving 13 bases between. Germline V CDR1 and CDR2: LGHNA, YSLEER. The CDR3 is made up of 15 amino acids. As DNA, the CDR3 is TGCGCCAGCAGCCAGGAAGTGACGGTAAACTATGGCTACACCTTC. Translating it yields CASSQEVTVNYGYTF.

This CDR3 reads CASRGPITTDTQYF. The CDR3 DNA follows: TGTGCCAGCAGGGGACCAATAACCACAGATACGCAGTATTTT. J is TRBJ2-3 and V is TRBV9, with D perhaps given as TRBD1 or TRBD2 (5 bases each). This CDR3 contains 14 residues. From germline, CDR1 is SGDLS and CDR2 YYNGEE. Trimming cost V 5 bases and J 2 bases, with 12 bases left between them.

This clonotype was counted many times. The DNA for the CDR3 is TGTGCCAGCAGCCAACCCCGCGGGGTTACCAACTATGGCTACACCTTC. The encoded protein is CASSQPRGVTNYGYTF. The chain employs TRBV11-2 and TRBJ1-2; D is ambiguous. The CDR3 extends over 16 amino acids. CDR1 and CDR2 from the germline V gene are SGHAT and FQNNGV. Trimming cost V 5 bases and J 2 bases, with 18 bases left between them. Filled out from reference TRBV11-2 and TRBJ1-2, the complete variable domain reads EAGVAQSPRYKIIEKRQSVAFWCNPISGHATLYWYQQILGQGPKLLIQFQNNGVVDDSQLPKDRFSAERLKGVDSTLKIQPAKLEDSAVYLCASSQPRGVTNYGYTFGSGTRLTVV.

This clonotype was observed a few times. The J gene is TRBJ1-5, the V gene TRBV19; D possibly corresponds to TRBD1 (5 bases). The V gene lost 3 bases and the J gene lost 3 bases, with 9 bases spanning the gap. CDR1 LNHDA and CDR2 SQIVND come from the germline V gene (reference sequence). This CDR3 contains 14 residues. CDR3 residues: CASSIWGTNQPQHF. DNA for the CDR3: TGTGCCAGTAGTATCTGGGGCACCAATCAGCCCCAGCATTTT. Using reference TRBV19 and TRBJ1-5 for the parts outside the CDR3, the full variable domain is DGGITQSPKYLFRKEGQNVTLSCEQNLNHDAMYWYRQDPGQGLRLIYYSQIVNDFQKGDIAEGYSVSREKKESFPLTVTSAQKNPTAFYLCASSIWGTNQPQHFGDGTRLSIL.

This chain joins TRBV5-4 and TRBJ1-1; no reliable D call. Germline V CDR1 and CDR2: SGHNT, YYREEE (reference sequence). Trimming left V 5 bases short and J 5 bases short, with 16 bases between. The length of the CDR3 is 14 residues. The CDR3 DNA sequence: TGTGCCAGCAGTTTCCGACAATATAAAACTGAAGCTTTCTTT. Protein product: CASSFRQYKTEAFF.

This clonotype was seen only a few times. V and J are TRBV21-1 and TRBJ2-1; TRBD2 is the table's D call and was not checked against the DNA. TRBV21-1 represents a pseudogene. This CDR3 region has 18 residues. This CDR3 is CASSDRTSGHSSYNEQFF. The CDR3 region has the DNA TGTGCCAGCAGCGATCGGACTAGCGGGCACAGCTCCTACAATGAGCAGTTCTTC.

The table lists this clonotype with a few counts. The V gene is TRBV20-1, the J gene TRBJ2-1; 8 positions match TRBD1. CDR3 size: 15 residues. The germline CDR1 and CDR2 sequences are DFQATT and SNEGSKA (reference sequence). V lost 1 base to trimming and J lost 8 bases; unmatched junction nucleotides: 10. The CDR3 DNA sequence: TGCAGTGCTAGAGGGAACAGGGGGTTTTTCGATGAGCAGTTCTTC. Translated, it gives CSARGNRGFFDEQFF.